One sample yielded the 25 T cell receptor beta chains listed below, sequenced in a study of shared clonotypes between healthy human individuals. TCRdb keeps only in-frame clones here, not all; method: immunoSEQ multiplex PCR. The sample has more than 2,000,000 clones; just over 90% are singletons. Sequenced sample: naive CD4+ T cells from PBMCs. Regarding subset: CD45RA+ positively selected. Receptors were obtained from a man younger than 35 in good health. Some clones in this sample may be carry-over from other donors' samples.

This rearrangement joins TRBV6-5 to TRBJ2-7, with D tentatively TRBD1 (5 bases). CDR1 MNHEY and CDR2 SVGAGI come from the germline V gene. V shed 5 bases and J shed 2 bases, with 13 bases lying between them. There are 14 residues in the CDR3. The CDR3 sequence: CASSRTQSAYEQYF. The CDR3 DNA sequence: TGTGCCAGCAGTCGGACACAGTCGGCCTACGAGCAGTACTTC.

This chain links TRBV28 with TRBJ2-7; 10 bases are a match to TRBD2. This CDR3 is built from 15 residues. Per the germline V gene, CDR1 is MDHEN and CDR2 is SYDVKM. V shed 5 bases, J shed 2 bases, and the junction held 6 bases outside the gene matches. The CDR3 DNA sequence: TGTGCCAGCAGTCACGGGACTAGCGTTACCTACGAGCAGTACTTC. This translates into CASSHGTSVTYEQYF. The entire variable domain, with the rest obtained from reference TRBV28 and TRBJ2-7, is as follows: DVKVTQSSRYLVKRTGEKVFLECVQDMDHENMFWYRQDPGLGLRLIYFSYDVKMKEKGDIPEGYSVSREKKERFSLILESASTNQTSMYLCASSHGTSVTYEQYFGPGTRLTVT.

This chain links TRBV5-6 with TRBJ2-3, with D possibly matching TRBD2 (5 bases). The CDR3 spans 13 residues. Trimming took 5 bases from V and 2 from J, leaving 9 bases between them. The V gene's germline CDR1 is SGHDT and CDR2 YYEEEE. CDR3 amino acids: CASRAEPTDTQYF. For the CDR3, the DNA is TGTGCCAGCAGAGCGGAACCCACAGATACGCAGTATTTT.

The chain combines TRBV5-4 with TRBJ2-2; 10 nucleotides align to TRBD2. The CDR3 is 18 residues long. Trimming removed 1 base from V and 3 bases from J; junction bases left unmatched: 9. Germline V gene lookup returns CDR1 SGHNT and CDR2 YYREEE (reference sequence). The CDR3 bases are TGTGCCAGCAGCTTGCAAGCGGGAGGGAGGCTTTACACCGGGGAGCTGTTTTTT. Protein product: CASSLQAGGRLYTGELFF.

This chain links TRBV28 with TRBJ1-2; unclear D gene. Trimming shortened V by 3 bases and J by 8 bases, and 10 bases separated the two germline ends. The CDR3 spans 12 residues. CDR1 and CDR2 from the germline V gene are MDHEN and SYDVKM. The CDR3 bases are TGTGCCAGCAGTTTCCGTAGCCCCGGCTACACCTTC. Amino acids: CASSFRSPGYTF.

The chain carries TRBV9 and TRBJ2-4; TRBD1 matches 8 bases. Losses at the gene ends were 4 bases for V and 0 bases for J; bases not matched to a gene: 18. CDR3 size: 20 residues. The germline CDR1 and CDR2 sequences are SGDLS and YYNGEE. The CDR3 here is CASSRIDIVIRGLAKNIQYF. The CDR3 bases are TGTGCCAGCAGCCGTATAGATATCGTGATCAGGGGGCTAGCCAAAAACATTCAGTACTTC.

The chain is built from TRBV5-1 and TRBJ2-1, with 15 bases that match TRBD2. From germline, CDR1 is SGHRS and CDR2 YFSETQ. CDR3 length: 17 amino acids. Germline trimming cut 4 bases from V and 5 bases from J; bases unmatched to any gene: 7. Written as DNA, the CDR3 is TGCGCCAGCAGCCCCGGGACTAGCGGGGGGTTAAACAATGAGCAGTTCTTC. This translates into CASSPGTSGGLNNEQFF.

The CDR3 here is CASSRRQGIGEAFF. The CDR3 DNA follows: TGTGCCAGCTCACGGCGGCAGGGGATAGGTGAAGCTTTCTTT. The chain carries TRBV18 and TRBJ1-1, with a possible D match to TRBD1 (6 bases). The germline V gene encodes CDR1 KGHSH and CDR2 LQKENI. CDR3 length equals 14 residues. Trimming left V 4 bases short and J 7 bases short, with 16 bases between.

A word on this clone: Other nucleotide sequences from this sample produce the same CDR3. The CDR3 is CASSSGGATNEKLFF. CDR3 in DNA: TGTGCCAGCAGTTCAGGGGGTGCAACTAATGAAAAACTGTTTTTT. The V and J genes are TRBV28 and TRBJ1-4; 7 nucleotides agree with TRBD1. Germline CDR1 and CDR2: MDHEN and SYDVKM. Unmatched junction bases numbered 2, after V lost 4 bases and J lost 0 bases. CDR3 size: 15 residues. Full variable domain (rest looked up from reference TRBV28 and TRBJ1-4): DVKVTQSSRYLVKRTGEKVFLECVQDMDHENMFWYRQDPGLGLRLIYFSYDVKMKEKGDIPEGYSVSREKKERFSLILESASTNQTSMYLCASSSGGATNEKLFFGSGTQLSVL.

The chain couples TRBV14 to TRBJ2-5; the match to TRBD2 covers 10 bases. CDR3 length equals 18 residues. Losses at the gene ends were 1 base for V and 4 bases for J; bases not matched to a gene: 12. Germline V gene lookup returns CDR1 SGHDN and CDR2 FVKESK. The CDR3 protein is CASSQGNRRPSGGETQYF. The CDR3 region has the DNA TGTGCCAGCAGCCAAGGGAATCGCCGGCCTAGCGGGGGAGAGACCCAGTACTTC.

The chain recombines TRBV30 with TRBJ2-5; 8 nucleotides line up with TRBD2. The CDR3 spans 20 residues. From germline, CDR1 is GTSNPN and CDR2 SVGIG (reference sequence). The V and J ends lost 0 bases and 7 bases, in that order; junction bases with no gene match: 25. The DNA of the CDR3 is TGTGCCTGGAGTGTATCTCGGGGCGGGAGGCCCAATGAGTACGGAGTGACCCAGTACTTC. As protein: CAWSVSRGGRPNEYGVTQYF.

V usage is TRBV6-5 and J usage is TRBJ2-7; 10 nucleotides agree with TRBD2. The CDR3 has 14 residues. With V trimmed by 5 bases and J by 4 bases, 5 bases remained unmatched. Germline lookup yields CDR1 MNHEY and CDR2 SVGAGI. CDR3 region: CASSRRTSGYEQYF. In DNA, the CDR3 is TGTGCCAGCAGTCGCCGGACTAGCGGTTACGAGCAGTACTTC.

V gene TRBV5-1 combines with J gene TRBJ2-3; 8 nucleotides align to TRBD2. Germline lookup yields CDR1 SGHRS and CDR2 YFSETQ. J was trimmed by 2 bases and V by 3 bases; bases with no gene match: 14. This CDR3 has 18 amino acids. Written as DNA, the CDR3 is TGCGCCAGCAGCTCCTCCCAGAGGGTAGCGGGGCCCACAGATACGCAGTATTTT. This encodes CASSSSQRVAGPTDTQYF.

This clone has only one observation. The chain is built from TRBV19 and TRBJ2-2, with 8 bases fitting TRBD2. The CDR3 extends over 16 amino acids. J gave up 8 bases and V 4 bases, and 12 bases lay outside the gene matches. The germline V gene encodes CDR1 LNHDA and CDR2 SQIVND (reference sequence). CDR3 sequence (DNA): TGTGCCAGTAGTACCCCCGGGACTAGAGTAAAGGGGGAGCTGTTTTTT. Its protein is CASSTPGTRVKGELFF.

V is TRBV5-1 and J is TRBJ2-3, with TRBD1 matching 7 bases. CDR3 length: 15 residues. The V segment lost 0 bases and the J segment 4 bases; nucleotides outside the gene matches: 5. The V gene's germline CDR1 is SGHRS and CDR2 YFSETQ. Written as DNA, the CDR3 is TGCGCCAGCAGCTTGGATAACAGGGGTGCAGATACGCAGTATTTT. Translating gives CASSLDNRGADTQYF.

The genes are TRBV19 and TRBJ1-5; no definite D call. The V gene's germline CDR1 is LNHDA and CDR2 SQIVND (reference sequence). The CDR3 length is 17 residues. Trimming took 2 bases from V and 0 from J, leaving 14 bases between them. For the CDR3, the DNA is TGTGCCAGTAGTATATCGGCGCAGTCCTATAGCAATCAGCCCCAGCATTTT. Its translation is CASSISAQSYSNQPQHF.

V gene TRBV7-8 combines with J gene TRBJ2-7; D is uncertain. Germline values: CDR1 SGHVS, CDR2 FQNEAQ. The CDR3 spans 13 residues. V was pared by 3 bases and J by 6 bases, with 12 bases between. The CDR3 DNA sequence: TGTGCCAGCAGCTTCCGCGTGGGTCGCGAGCAGTACTTC. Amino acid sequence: CASSFRVGREQYF.

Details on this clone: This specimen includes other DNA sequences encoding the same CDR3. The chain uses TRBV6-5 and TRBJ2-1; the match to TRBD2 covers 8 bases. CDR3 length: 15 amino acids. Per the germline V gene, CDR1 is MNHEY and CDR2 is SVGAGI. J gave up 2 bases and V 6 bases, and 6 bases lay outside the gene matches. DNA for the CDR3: TGTGCCAGCAGCTACAGCGGGAGCCCCTACAATGAGCAGTTCTTC. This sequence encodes CASSYSGSPYNEQFF.

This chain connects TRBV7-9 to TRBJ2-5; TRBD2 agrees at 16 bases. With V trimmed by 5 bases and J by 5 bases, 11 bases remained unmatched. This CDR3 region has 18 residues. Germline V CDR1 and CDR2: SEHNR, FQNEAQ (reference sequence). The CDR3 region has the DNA TGTGCCAGCAGCCATGCGGGACTAGCGGGAGGGCCGAGGGAGACCCAGTACTTC. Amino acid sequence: CASSHAGLAGGPRETQYF.

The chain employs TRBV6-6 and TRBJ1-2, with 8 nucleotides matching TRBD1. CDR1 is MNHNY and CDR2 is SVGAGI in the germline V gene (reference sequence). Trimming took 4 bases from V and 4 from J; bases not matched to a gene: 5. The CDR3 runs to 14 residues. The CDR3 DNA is TGTGCCAGCAGTTTTCGGACAGGGAGCTATGGCTACACCTTC. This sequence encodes CASSFRTGSYGYTF.

Written as DNA, the CDR3 is TGTGCCTGGAGCGGGGGGCAGGCGCCTCAAGAGACCCAGTACTTC. This encodes CAWSGGQAPQETQYF. The chain joins TRBV30 to TRBJ2-5; a possible D gene is TRBD2 (7 bases). Trimming left V 3 bases short and J 2 bases short, with 16 bases between. Germline V gene data show CDR1 as GTSNPN and CDR2 as SVGIG (reference sequence). The CDR3 is made up of 15 amino acids.

CDR3 coding DNA: TGTGCCAGCAGCCAAATCATGAACACTGAAGCTTTCTTT. It yields the protein CASSQIMNTEAFF. The chain joins TRBV14 to TRBJ1-1; no reliable D call. V lost 2 bases and J lost 0, with 4 bases in between. This CDR3 is built from 13 residues. Per germline, CDR1 SGHDN and CDR2 FVKESK.

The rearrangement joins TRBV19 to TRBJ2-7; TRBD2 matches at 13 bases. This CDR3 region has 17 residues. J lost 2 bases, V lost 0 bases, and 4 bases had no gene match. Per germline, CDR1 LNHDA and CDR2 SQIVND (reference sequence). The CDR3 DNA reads TGTGCCAGTAGTATAGATGGGACTAGCGGGACCGCCTACGAGCAGTACTTC. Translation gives CASSIDGTSGTAYEQYF.

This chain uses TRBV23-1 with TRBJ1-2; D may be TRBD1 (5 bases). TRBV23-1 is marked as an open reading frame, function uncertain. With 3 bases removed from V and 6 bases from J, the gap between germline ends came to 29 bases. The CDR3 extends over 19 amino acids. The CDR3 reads CASSHASYATGWLWNGYTF. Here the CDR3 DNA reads TGCGCCAGCAGTCACGCATCGTACGCCACAGGATGGTTGTGGAATGGCTACACCTTC.

In nucleotides, the CDR3 is TGTGCCAGCAGCTACGGACTAGCGGGAGGAGAGGAGACCCAGTACTTC. Translated: CASSYGLAGGEETQYF. The chain employs TRBV5-5 and TRBJ2-5; TRBD2 matches at 14 bases. This CDR3 is built from 16 residues. The trim removed 3 bases at V and 5 bases at J, leaving 6 bases unmatched. Germline lookup yields CDR1 SGHKS and CDR2 YYEKEE (reference sequence).